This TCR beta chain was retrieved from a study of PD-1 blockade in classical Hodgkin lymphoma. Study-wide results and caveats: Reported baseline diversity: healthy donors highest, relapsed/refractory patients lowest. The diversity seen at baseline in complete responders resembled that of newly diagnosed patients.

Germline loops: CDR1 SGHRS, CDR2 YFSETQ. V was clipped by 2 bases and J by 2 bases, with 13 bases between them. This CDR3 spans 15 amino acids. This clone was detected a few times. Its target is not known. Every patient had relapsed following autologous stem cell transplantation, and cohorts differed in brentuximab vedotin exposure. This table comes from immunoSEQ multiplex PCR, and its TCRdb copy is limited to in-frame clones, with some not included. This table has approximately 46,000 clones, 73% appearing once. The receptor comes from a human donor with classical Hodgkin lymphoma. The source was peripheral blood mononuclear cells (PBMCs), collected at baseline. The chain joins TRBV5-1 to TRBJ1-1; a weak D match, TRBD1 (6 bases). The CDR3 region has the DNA TGCGCCAGCAGCTTTCAGGGAGGGGGAAACACTGAAGCTTTCTTT. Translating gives CASSFQGGGNTEAFF.